A selection of T cell receptor beta chains follows, all from one sample in a study of a mutant IDH1 vaccine in newly diagnosed glioma. Antigen specificity for these receptors is unknown. Generated by immunoSEQ multiplex PCR, the TCRdb table keeps only in-frame clones and is missing some. This sample yields some 120,000 clones, of which about four fifths are seen a single time; 4.5% to 7% belongs to the top ten. Sample: PBMCs, taken from a glioma patient whose treatment included an IDH1 peptide vaccine. Receptors originate from a man between 35 and 55 years old with glioma. Both conserved end residues are part of each CDR3. A D gene is named only where the DNA matches it firmly. Clone size appears in some rows only: once, few, many, or a class for an expanded clone.

DNA: TGTGCCAGCAGCCCCCCGACAGACACTGAAGCTTTCTTT
CDR3: CASSPPTDTEAFF
D: .
J: TRBJ1-1
size: .
V: TRBV14

DNA: TGCGCCAGCAGCTTGGCCAGGACCTCGGATACGCAGTATTTT
CDR3: CASSLARTSDTQYF
D: .
J: TRBJ2-3
size: .
V: TRBV5-1

DNA: TGTGCCAGCAGCGCGGGACGGGCCGGCTCTGGAAACACCATATATTTT
CDR3: CASSAGRAGSGNTIYF
D: .
J: TRBJ1-3
size: .
V: TRBV7-2

DNA: TGTGCCAGTAGTACCGACACTTGGAACACTGAAGCTTTCTTT
CDR3: CASSTDTWNTEAFF
D: .
J: TRBJ1-1
size: .
V: TRBV19

DNA: TGCAGCGTAAGCCGGGACTCATCCTACGAGCAGTACTTC
CDR3: CSVSRDSSYEQYF
D: .
J: TRBJ2-7
size: .
V: TRBV29-1

DNA: TGTGCCAGCAGCTCTGGACTAGCGGGGGGATACACAGATACGCAGTATTTT
CDR3: CASSSGLAGGYTDTQYF
D: TRBD2
J: TRBJ2-3
size: .
V: TRBV11-2

DNA: TGCAGCGTGGCCACCACAGGGTCGGGTGAAAAACTGTTTTTT
CDR3: CSVATTGSGEKLFF
D: .
J: TRBJ1-4
size: .
V: TRBV29-1

DNA: TGTGCCAGCAGCGTAGCGGGAACCAACAATGAGCAGTTCTTC
CDR3: CASSVAGTNNEQFF
D: .
J: TRBJ2-1
size: .
V: TRBV9

DNA: TGTGCCAGCAGACCCGGGAATGTGAAGGTCGAGCAGTACTTC
CDR3: CASRPGNVKVEQYF
D: .
J: TRBJ2-7
size: .
V: TRBV28

DNA: TGTGCCAGCTCACCCGTGAAAAACTCCTACGAGCAGTACTTC
CDR3: CASSPVKNSYEQYF
D: .
J: TRBJ2-7
size: .
V: TRBV18

DNA: TGTGCCTGGATACAGAATCCCTACGAGCAGTACTTC
CDR3: CAWIQNPYEQYF
D: .
J: TRBJ2-7
size: few
V: TRBV30

DNA: TGTGCCAGCAGCCTCAGGTTGAACACTGAAGCTTTCTTT
CDR3: CASSLRLNTEAFF
D: .
J: TRBJ1-1
size: .
V: TRBV9

DNA: TGTGCCAGTAGTACCAGGACAGGCCTTAACACCGGGGAGCTGTTTTTT
CDR3: CASSTRTGLNTGELFF
D: TRBD1
J: TRBJ2-2
size: .
V: TRBV19

DNA: TGTGCCAGCAGCGTACAAGCAGCCTCACAAAAAAACACCATATATTTT
CDR3: CASSVQAASQKNTIYF
D: .
J: TRBJ1-3
size: once
V: TRBV9

DNA: TGTGCCATCAGTGAGCCGCAGGAGACCCAGTACTTC
CDR3: CAISEPQETQYF
D: .
J: TRBJ2-5
size: .
V: TRBV10-3

DNA: TGTGCCAGCAGTATAGGACTAGCGGGGGGGGAGTACTTC
CDR3: CASSIGLAGGEYF
D: TRBD2
J: TRBJ2-7
size: once
V: TRBV11-2

DNA: TGTGCCAGCAGCTGGGACTCGCAAATCGGTGAGCAGTTCTTC
CDR3: CASSWDSQIGEQFF
D: .
J: TRBJ2-1
size: .
V: TRBV5-4

DNA: TGTGCCATCAGTGGGGCAGGGGGAGGGCTTAAAGATACGCAGTATTTT
CDR3: CAISGAGGGLKDTQYF
D: .
J: TRBJ2-3
size: .
V: TRBV10-3

DNA: TGTGCCAGCAGCTTAGATGCAGGGAGGAACACTGAAGCTTTCTTT
CDR3: CASSLDAGRNTEAFF
D: .
J: TRBJ1-1
size: .
V: TRBV7-2

DNA: TGTGCCAGCAGCCGGGGAAGGGGGGATACGCAGTATTTT
CDR3: CASSRGRGDTQYF
D: .
J: TRBJ2-3
size: .
V: TRBV7-3

DNA: TGTGCCAGCAGCCCCCGACAGGGGTGGTACACTGAAGCTTTCTTT
CDR3: CASSPRQGWYTEAFF
D: TRBD1
J: TRBJ1-1
size: .
V: TRBV11-2

DNA: TGTGCCAGCAGCTTAGTTCGCGGGAGGGGGAACGATACGCAGTATTTT
CDR3: CASSLVRGRGNDTQYF
D: TRBD2
J: TRBJ2-3
size: .
V: TRBV11-2

DNA: TGTGCCAGCACAGGGGAGACTTTGTTTGGTGGCTACACCTTC
CDR3: CASTGETLFGGYTF
D: .
J: TRBJ1-2
size: few
V: TRBV6-6

DNA: TGTGCCAGCAGTTTCAGTAGGAGCGAGCAGTACTTC
CDR3: CASSFSRSEQYF
D: .
J: TRBJ2-7
size: .
V: TRBV5-4

DNA: TGTGCCAGCTCACCATTAGCGGGGGGGCTGCAAGAGACCCAGTACTTC
CDR3: CASSPLAGGLQETQYF
D: TRBD2
J: TRBJ2-5
size: .
V: TRBV18

DNA: TGCGCCAGCAGTGAACAACAGGGGCTTTACTATGGCTACACCTTC
CDR3: CASSEQQGLYYGYTF
D: TRBD1
J: TRBJ1-2
size: .
V: TRBV10-2

DNA: TGTGCCAGTAGTGGCCGGGGCGAACGGGAGCAGTACTTC
CDR3: CASSGRGEREQYF
D: .
J: TRBJ2-7
size: once
V: TRBV19

DNA: TGTGCCAGCAGCGCGGGGGGGCCGTGGGAGACCCAGTACTTC
CDR3: CASSAGGPWETQYF
D: TRBD2
J: TRBJ2-5
size: .
V: TRBV9

DNA: TGCGCCAGCAGCTTGTCCGGGACAGGGGCCGTTAACACTGAAGCTTTCTTT
CDR3: CASSLSGTGAVNTEAFF
D: TRBD1
J: TRBJ1-1
size: few
V: TRBV5-1

DNA: TGCAGCGTCGGACAGGGAGGCGAGCAGTACTTC
CDR3: CSVGQGGEQYF
D: TRBD1
J: TRBJ2-7
size: few
V: TRBV29-1

DNA: TGTGCCAGCAGCGGGGGCCTTCTTGAGGCTGGCTACACCTTC
CDR3: CASSGGLLEAGYTF
D: .
J: TRBJ1-2
size: .
V: TRBV9

DNA: TGTGCCAGCAGCCAAGGGCAGGAGTACACCGGGGAGCTGTTTTTT
CDR3: CASSQGQEYTGELFF
D: .
J: TRBJ2-2
size: .
V: TRBV4-2

DNA: TGTGCCTGGAGTGTACAAGGTAATGAGCAGTTCTTC
CDR3: CAWSVQGNEQFF
D: .
J: TRBJ2-1
size: .
V: TRBV30

DNA: TGTGCCAGCAGCCCTTGGGGGGGGCCGAACACTGAAGCTTTCTTT
CDR3: CASSPWGGPNTEAFF
D: .
J: TRBJ1-1
size: .
V: TRBV28

DNA: TGTGCCACGGCGGGCCCATTCCACGAGCAGTACTTC
CDR3: CATAGPFHEQYF
D: .
J: TRBJ2-7
size: .
V: TRBV10-3

DNA: TGTGCCAGCAGATCCCAGGGGGGGGTCCACTTC
CDR3: CASRSQGGVHF
D: .
J: TRBJ2-7
size: .
V: TRBV28

DNA: TGTGCCTGGGACACCGGAAAAGCCTACAATGAGCAGTTCTTC
CDR3: CAWDTGKAYNEQFF
D: .
J: TRBJ2-1
size: .
V: TRBV30

DNA: TGTGCCAGCAGCTCGGGACTCAGGGCCTACGAGCAGTACTTC
CDR3: CASSSGLRAYEQYF
D: .
J: TRBJ2-7
size: .
V: TRBV11-2

DNA: TGTGCCAGCAGCTTCTGGGAAGGGGAGCTGTTTTTT
CDR3: CASSFWEGELFF
D: .
J: TRBJ2-2
size: .
V: TRBV7-6

DNA: TGCGCCAGCAGCAAGACAGGGGATCTTTATGGCTACACCTTC
CDR3: CASSKTGDLYGYTF
D: TRBD1
J: TRBJ1-2
size: .
V: TRBV5-1

DNA: TGCGCCAGCAGCCTTGGACAGGGTGAAACCGGGGAGCTGTTTTTT
CDR3: CASSLGQGETGELFF
D: TRBD1
J: TRBJ2-2
size: .
V: TRBV4-1

DNA: TGTGCCAGCAGCCCTGGAGGACAGGGTAGCTACGAGCAGTACTTC
CDR3: CASSPGGQGSYEQYF
D: TRBD1
J: TRBJ2-7
size: .
V: TRBV5-4

DNA: TGCGCCAGCAGCCAAGCATGGGACAGGGGGCGACAGACCCAGTACTTC
CDR3: CASSQAWDRGRQTQYF
D: TRBD1
J: TRBJ2-5
size: .
V: TRBV4-3

DNA: TGTGCCTCCTCACCCTATTCGGCCACAGATACGCAGTATTTT
CDR3: CASSPYSATDTQYF
D: .
J: TRBJ2-3
size: .
V: TRBV11-2

DNA: TGTGCCACCAGCCCAACTATGACAGACAGGAACACTGAAGCTTTCTTT
CDR3: CATSPTMTDRNTEAFF
D: .
J: TRBJ1-1
size: .
V: TRBV15

DNA: TGTGCCAGCAGTGCCGGGACAGCGGTAAACACCATATATTTT
CDR3: CASSAGTAVNTIYF
D: TRBD1
J: TRBJ1-3
size: medium-sized
V: TRBV6-5

DNA: TGTGCCAGCAACCTGGACGTCAATACTAATCAGCCCCAGCATTTT
CDR3: CASNLDVNTNQPQHF
D: .
J: TRBJ1-5
size: .
V: TRBV27

DNA: TGTGCCAGCAGTTATACGACAAACAGGAACACTGAAGCTTTCTTT
CDR3: CASSYTTNRNTEAFF
D: .
J: TRBJ1-1
size: few
V: TRBV6-6

DNA: TGCGCCAGCAGCCGACACCGGGACAGGGCTACAGATACGCAGTATTTT
CDR3: CASSRHRDRATDTQYF
D: TRBD1
J: TRBJ2-3
size: .
V: TRBV4-3

DNA: TGTGCCAGCAGCTTGTGGACAGGGAGATACGAGCAGTACTTC
CDR3: CASSLWTGRYEQYF
D: TRBD1
J: TRBJ2-7
size: .
V: TRBV5-6

DNA: TGTGCCAGTGAACAGGGGACCAAAAACATTCAGTACTTC
CDR3: CASEQGTKNIQYF
D: TRBD1
J: TRBJ2-4
size: .
V: TRBV19

DNA: TGTGCCAGCAGCGAAAGCAGGGGAGACAATCAGCCCCAGCATTTT
CDR3: CASSESRGDNQPQHF
D: .
J: TRBJ1-5
size: .
V: TRBV6-5

DNA: TGTGCCAGCAGCTTAGACCTAGCGGGGAACTACGAGCAGTACTTC
CDR3: CASSLDLAGNYEQYF
D: TRBD2
J: TRBJ2-7
size: .
V: TRBV7-9

DNA: TGTGCCAGCAGTGAAGGGCCTTCAGGGGAGACCCAGTACTTC
CDR3: CASSEGPSGETQYF
D: .
J: TRBJ2-5
size: .
V: TRBV6-1

DNA: TGCGCCAGCAGCCAAGAAGCGGTGGACAACTACGAGCAGTACTTC
CDR3: CASSQEAVDNYEQYF
D: .
J: TRBJ2-7
size: few
V: TRBV4-3

DNA: TGTGCCAGCAGCCCAGGATACGAGCAGTACTTC
CDR3: CASSPGYEQYF
D: .
J: TRBJ2-7
size: .
V: TRBV9

DNA: TGTGCCAGCAGCCGCGGACAGGGCGGGGTATTGAACTTC
CDR3: CASSRGQGGVLNF
D: TRBD1
J: TRBJ2-7
size: .
V: TRBV6-6

DNA: TGTGCCAGCAGCCTTGGGACAGGGCGCTCTGGAAACACCATATATTTT
CDR3: CASSLGTGRSGNTIYF
D: TRBD1
J: TRBJ1-3
size: .
V: TRBV28

DNA: TGTGCCAGCAGCTTGACAGGGGAGGATGAAAAACTGTTTTTT
CDR3: CASSLTGEDEKLFF
D: TRBD1
J: TRBJ1-4
size: few
V: TRBV7-2

DNA: TGCGCCAGCAGCTTGGGACTCGCAGGTACAGATACGCAGTATTTT
CDR3: CASSLGLAGTDTQYF
D: .
J: TRBJ2-3
size: .
V: TRBV5-1